This T cell receptor (beta chain) was sequenced during a study of identical twins. TCRdb re-called the 5' RACE reads with MiXCR, one entry per CDR3 protein. This sample yields about 890,000 distinct CDR3 sequences, of which around 12% are seen a single time; around 1.5% belongs to the top ten. This clonotype was detected ten times or more. V lost 6 bases and J lost 4, with 12 bases in between. From germline, CDR1 is MNHEY and CDR2 SMNVEV (reference sequence). The length of the CDR3 is 13 residues. The same sample was also used in a study of yellow fever vaccine responses in identical twins.

This receptor was identified in a woman aged 18-29 years in good health. The sample was PBMCs. This sequence joins TRBV27 and TRBJ2-5; D is possibly TRBD1 (5 bases). Here the CDR3 DNA reads TGTGCCAGCAGCTTCCGGCAGGGAGAGACCCAGTACTTC. It encodes CASSFRQGETQYF.